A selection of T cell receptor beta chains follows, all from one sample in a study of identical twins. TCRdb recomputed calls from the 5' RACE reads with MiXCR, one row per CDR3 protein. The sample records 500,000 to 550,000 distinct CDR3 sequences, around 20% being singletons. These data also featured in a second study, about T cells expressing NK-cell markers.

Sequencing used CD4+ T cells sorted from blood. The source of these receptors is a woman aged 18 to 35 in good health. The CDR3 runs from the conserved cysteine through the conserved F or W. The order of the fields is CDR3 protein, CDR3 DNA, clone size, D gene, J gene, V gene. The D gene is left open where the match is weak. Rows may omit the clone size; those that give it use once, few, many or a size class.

CDR3: CASSEGPAAGTIYF; DNA: TGTGCCAGCAGTGAAGGACCCGCCGCGGGCACCATATATTTT; size: few; D: NA; J: TRBJ1-3; V: TRBV6-1
CDR3: CAISGINGGAYNEQFF; DNA: TGTGCCATCAGTGGGATAAACGGGGGTGCCTACAATGAGCAGTTCTTC; size: NA; D: NA; J: TRBJ2-1; V: TRBV10-3
CDR3: CASSSWTTSSYNEQFF; DNA: TGTGCCAGCAGTTCATGGACTACGAGCTCCTACAATGAGCAGTTCTTC; size: few; D: NA; J: TRBJ2-1; V: TRBV6-2/TRBV6-3
CDR3: CRPAQGIANEQFF; DNA: TGCAGGCCGGCGCAGGGGATCGCCAATGAGCAGTTCTTC; size: NA; D: NA; J: TRBJ2-1; V: TRBV20-1
CDR3: CSARVADIGTDTQYF; DNA: TGCAGTGCTAGAGTAGCCGATATAGGCACAGATACGCAGTATTTT; size: many; D: NA; J: TRBJ2-3; V: TRBV20-1
CDR3: CSAGPGLLSTQYF; DNA: TGCAGTGCTGGGCCGGGACTTCTGTCGACCCAGTACTTC; size: NA; D: NA; J: TRBJ2-5; V: TRBV20-1
CDR3: CASSRLARGDTGELFF; DNA: TGTGCCAGCAGCCGCCTAGCACGTGGGGACACCGGGGAGCTGTTTTTT; size: NA; D: NA; J: TRBJ2-2; V: TRBV7-9
CDR3: CASSFYVEGSYEQYF; DNA: TGTGCCAGCAGCTTCTACGTGGAGGGTTCCTACGAGCAGTACTTC; size: NA; D: NA; J: TRBJ2-7; V: TRBV7-8
CDR3: CASSYQTSALGETQYF; DNA: TGTGCCAGCAGTTACCAGACTAGCGCGCTGGGGGAGACCCAGTACTTC; size: few; D: TRBD2; J: TRBJ2-5; V: TRBV6-5
CDR3: CASSFGTSGGGTQYF; DNA: TGCGCCAGCAGCTTCGGGACTAGCGGAGGGGGGACCCAGTACTTC; size: few; D: TRBD2; J: TRBJ2-5; V: TRBV5-1
CDR3: CASSYHRETQYF; DNA: TGTGCCAGCAGCTATCACCGCGAGACCCAGTACTTC; size: NA; D: NA; J: TRBJ2-5; V: TRBV7-9
CDR3: CSARDSRGQFLLNEQFF; DNA: TGCAGTGCTCGCGACTCCAGGGGACAGTTTCTCCTTAATGAGCAGTTCTTC; size: NA; D: TRBD1; J: TRBJ2-1; V: TRBV20-1
CDR3: CASSRYKGTEAFF; DNA: TGTGCCAGCAGCCGGTACAAAGGGACTGAAGCTTTCTTT; size: NA; D: NA; J: TRBJ1-1; V: TRBV3-1
CDR3: CSTGAGKYGYTF; DNA: TGCAGCACGGGCGCGGGGAAGTATGGCTACACCTTC; size: few; D: NA; J: TRBJ1-2; V: TRBV29-1
CDR3: CSAPTGGPYNEQFF; DNA: TGCAGTGCGCCGACGGGAGGACCCTACAATGAGCAGTTCTTC; size: few; D: TRBD2; J: TRBJ2-1; V: TRBV20-1
CDR3: CASSQGPTGMETQYF; DNA: TGTGCCAGCAGCCAAGGTCCGACAGGGATGGAGACCCAGTACTTC; size: many; D: TRBD1; J: TRBJ2-5; V: TRBV4-2
CDR3: CASSLRTWDEQYF; DNA: TGTGCCAGCAGTCTCCGGACTTGGGACGAGCAGTACTTC; size: many; D: NA; J: TRBJ2-7; V: TRBV12-3/TRBV12-4
CDR3: CASSLAGTGELFF; DNA: TGCGCCAGCAGCTTGGCGGGTACCGGGGAGCTGTTTTTT; size: many; D: NA; J: TRBJ2-2; V: TRBV5-1
CDR3: CASRPTRQGSNYGYTF; DNA: TGTGCCAGCAGACCAACCCGACAGGGGTCGAACTATGGCTACACCTTC; size: few; D: TRBD1; J: TRBJ1-2; V: TRBV12-3/TRBV12-4
CDR3: CASSYRGMNTEAFF; DNA: TGTGCCAGCAGCTACAGGGGGATGAACACTGAAGCTTTCTTT; size: many; D: TRBD1; J: TRBJ1-1; V: TRBV6-5
CDR3: CSVQKGTGELFF; DNA: TGCAGCGTGCAAAAGGGGACCGGGGAGCTGTTTTTT; size: few; D: NA; J: TRBJ2-2; V: TRBV29-1
CDR3: CSVAGIAGGKPTDTQYF; DNA: TGCAGCGTTGCGGGGATAGCGGGGGGGAAACCCACAGATACGCAGTATTTT; size: many; D: TRBD2; J: TRBJ2-3; V: TRBV29-1
CDR3: CASRRDSTDTQYF; DNA: TGCGCCAGCAGGCGGGACAGCACAGATACGCAGTATTTT; size: NA; D: NA; J: TRBJ2-3; V: TRBV5-1
CDR3: CAISEGDTGELFF; DNA: TGTGCCATCAGTGAAGGGGACACCGGGGAGCTGTTTTTT; size: NA; D: NA; J: TRBJ2-2; V: TRBV10-3
CDR3: CASSLRQDTGELFF; DNA: TGTGCCAGCAGTTTAAGACAGGACACCGGGGAGCTGTTTTTT; size: few; D: NA; J: TRBJ2-2; V: TRBV12-3/TRBV12-4
CDR3: CASSYGTSGGREQFF; DNA: TGTGCCAGCAGCTATGGGACTAGCGGGGGGCGTGAGCAGTTCTTC; size: few; D: TRBD2; J: TRBJ2-1; V: TRBV7-2
CDR3: CASSPDRPRGYTF; DNA: TGTGCCAGCAGTCCCGACAGGCCGAGGGGCTACACCTTC; size: many; D: NA; J: TRBJ1-2; V: TRBV12-3/TRBV12-4
CDR3: CASSYLGGGGEYNEQFF; DNA: TGTGCCAGCAGTTACCTCGGAGGGGGGGGAGAATACAATGAGCAGTTCTTC; size: NA; D: NA; J: TRBJ2-1; V: TRBV6-2/TRBV6-3
CDR3: CASSLWDREDTEAFF; DNA: TGTGCCAGCAGCTTATGGGACAGGGAGGACACTGAAGCTTTCTTT; size: few; D: TRBD1; J: TRBJ1-1; V: TRBV7-2
CDR3: CASRFRAGTYNEQFF; DNA: TGCGCCAGCAGATTTCGGGCTGGGACCTACAATGAGCAGTTCTTC; size: few; D: NA; J: TRBJ2-1; V: TRBV5-1
CDR3: CASSVEIGTGTDTQYF; DNA: TGTGCCAGCAGCGTAGAGATAGGGACCGGCACAGATACGCAGTATTTT; size: few; D: NA; J: TRBJ2-3; V: TRBV9
CDR3: CATGRFGTGYNEQFF; DNA: TGTGCCACTGGGAGATTCGGTACAGGGTACAATGAGCAGTTCTTC; size: few; D: NA; J: TRBJ2-1; V: TRBV15
CDR3: CASSLDFKSTQYF; DNA: TGTGCCAGCAGCTTAGACTTCAAGAGTACGCAGTATTTT; size: few; D: NA; J: TRBJ2-3; V: TRBV11-3
CDR3: CSARAGTSPTDTQYF; DNA: TGCAGTGCCAGGGCCGGGACTAGCCCCACGGATACGCAGTATTTT; size: few; D: TRBD2; J: TRBJ2-3; V: TRBV20-1
CDR3: CASSLALVARSSYEQYF; DNA: TGCGCCAGCAGCTTGGCTCTGGTAGCGCGCAGCTCCTACGAGCAGTACTTC; size: NA; D: NA; J: TRBJ2-7; V: TRBV5-1
CDR3: CASLKEGGRSEAFF; DNA: TGTGCCAGCCTCAAAGAGGGCGGGAGGTCTGAAGCTTTCTTT; size: NA; D: NA; J: TRBJ1-1; V: TRBV7-1
CDR3: CSVGTVNQPQHF; DNA: TGCAGCGTTGGGACAGTCAATCAGCCCCAGCATTTT; size: few; D: NA; J: TRBJ1-5; V: TRBV29-1
CDR3: CASSEWQGAGELFF; DNA: TGTGCCAGCAGTGAGTGGCAGGGTGCCGGGGAGCTGTTTTTT; size: NA; D: NA; J: TRBJ2-2; V: TRBV2
CDR3: CSARNPGAKNIQYF; DNA: TGCAGTGCTAGGAACCCAGGGGCCAAAAACATTCAGTACTTC; size: NA; D: NA; J: TRBJ2-4; V: TRBV20-1
CDR3: CASSLTIRTEQFF; DNA: TGTGCCAGCAGCTTGACGATCCGGACTGAGCAGTTCTTC; size: NA; D: NA; J: TRBJ2-1; V: TRBV7-2
CDR3: CASNAGQLTPLHF; DNA: TGTGCCAGCAACGCGGGACAGTTGACACCCCTCCACTTT; size: NA; D: TRBD1; J: TRBJ1-6; V: TRBV5-6
CDR3: CASSLVRGIRETQYF; DNA: TGTGCCAGCAGCTTAGTCAGGGGAATAAGAGAGACCCAGTACTTC; size: NA; D: NA; J: TRBJ2-5; V: TRBV7-2
CDR3: CASSSYKGSLNTEAFF; DNA: TGTGCCAGCAGCTCGTATAAGGGGAGCCTGAACACTGAAGCTTTCTTT; size: NA; D: NA; J: TRBJ1-1; V: TRBV7-9
CDR3: CASSHGTRLALRNEQFF; DNA: TGTGCCAGCAGTCACGGGACTAGACTTGCCCTCCGGAATGAGCAGTTCTTC; size: many; D: TRBD2; J: TRBJ2-1; V: TRBV12-3/TRBV12-4
CDR3: CASSKSPTVTYEQYF; DNA: TGTGCCAGCAGTAAAAGCCCCACCGTTACCTACGAGCAGTACTTC; size: NA; D: NA; J: TRBJ2-7; V: TRBV6-1
CDR3: CASSLARTDHSYGYTF; DNA: TGTGCCAGCAGCTTAGCGCGGACAGATCATAGCTATGGCTACACCTTC; size: NA; D: NA; J: TRBJ1-2; V: TRBV7-8
CDR3: CASRSVGGYTF; DNA: TGTGCCAGCAGGTCCGTAGGGGGCTACACCTTC; size: few; D: NA; J: TRBJ1-2; V: TRBV12-3/TRBV12-4
CDR3: CAGKGGNTYNEQFF; DNA: TGTGCCGGCAAGGGGGGCAACACCTACAATGAGCAGTTCTTC; size: NA; D: NA; J: TRBJ2-1; V: TRBV11-2
CDR3: CSASGGMKNIQYF; DNA: TGCAGTGCTTCCGGGGGTATGAAAAACATTCAGTACTTC; size: NA; D: NA; J: TRBJ2-4; V: TRBV20-1
CDR3: CSAGDRRQPQHF; DNA: TGCAGTGCTGGGGACAGGAGGCAGCCCCAGCATTTT; size: few; D: TRBD1; J: TRBJ1-5; V: TRBV20-1
CDR3: CASKRTSGGVMYEQYF; DNA: TGCGCCAGCAAACGGACTAGCGGGGGGGTTATGTACGAGCAGTACTTC; size: NA; D: TRBD2; J: TRBJ2-7; V: TRBV5-1
CDR3: CASRPLAGSTDTQYF; DNA: TGTGCCAGCAGGCCCCTAGCGGGAAGCACAGATACGCAGTATTTT; size: NA; D: TRBD2; J: TRBJ2-3; V: TRBV6-4
CDR3: CAISADLYAAGEQYF; DNA: TGTGCCATCAGTGCCGACCTCTACGCGGCTGGCGAGCAGTACTTC; size: NA; D: NA; J: TRBJ2-7; V: TRBV10-3
CDR3: CASTTGQGVVAFF; DNA: TGTGCCAGCACCACAGGGCAGGGAGTCGTAGCTTTCTTT; size: NA; D: NA; J: TRBJ1-1; V: TRBV6-1
CDR3: CASSEPLGRTRTGRDTQYF; DNA: TGTGCCAGCAGTGAACCTTTGGGGCGGACCCGCACCGGGAGAGATACGCAGTATTTT; size: NA; D: NA; J: TRBJ2-3; V: TRBV25-1
CDR3: CASSRDNYGYTF; DNA: TGCGCCAGCAGCCGGGATAATTATGGCTACACCTTC; size: many; D: NA; J: TRBJ1-2; V: TRBV5-1
CDR3: CASSQGGELFF; DNA: TGCGCCAGCAGCCAAGGTGGGGAGCTGTTTTTT; size: NA; D: NA; J: TRBJ2-2; V: TRBV4-3
CDR3: CASSFRYSRDEAFF; DNA: TGTGCCAGCAGTTTTCGTTATTCGAGGGATGAAGCTTTCTTT; size: few; D: NA; J: TRBJ1-1; V: TRBV12-3/TRBV12-4
CDR3: CASSEGGFTSGSYEQYF; DNA: TGCGCCAGCAGTGAAGGGGGGTTCACTAGCGGCTCCTACGAGCAGTACTTC; size: few; D: TRBD2; J: TRBJ2-7; V: TRBV10-1